A selection of T cell receptor beta chains follows, all from one sample in a study of Graves' ophthalmopathy and Graves' hyperthyroidism. TCRdb reprocessed the multiplex PCR reads with MiXCR, giving one entry per CDR3 protein. The sample consists of a few hundred thousand distinct CDR3 sequences, 15% of them appearing once. Sequenced sample: peripheral blood. These receptors were taken from a woman aged 18-29 years with stable Graves' hyperthyroidism. Each CDR3 is given with its conserved first and last residue. Each record gives: CDR3 length, V gene, clone size, J gene, D gene, CDR3 protein, CDR3 DNA. The D gene is left open where the match is weak. The size field is filled for only some rows; it gives once, few, many or a size class.

cdr3_length: 12; v_call: TRBV6-2/TRBV6-3; clone_size: few; j_call: TRBJ1-1; d_call: .; cdr3_aa: CASRGNGVGAFF; cdr3_nt: TGTGCCAGCAGAGGGAATGGAGTAGGAGCTTTCTTT
cdr3_length: 14; v_call: TRBV6-5; clone_size: .; j_call: TRBJ2-7; d_call: TRBD1; cdr3_aa: CASRYGQGTYEQYF; cdr3_nt: TGTGCCAGCAGGTACGGACAGGGAACCTACGAGCAGTACTTC
cdr3_length: 17; v_call: TRBV28; clone_size: many; j_call: TRBJ2-2; d_call: TRBD2; cdr3_aa: CASSFPVAGGRTGELFF; cdr3_nt: TGTGCCAGCAGTTTCCCTGTGGCGGGGGGCCGGACCGGGGAGCTGTTTTTT
cdr3_length: 14; v_call: TRBV12-3/TRBV12-4; clone_size: many; j_call: TRBJ2-7; d_call: .; cdr3_aa: CASSYRDTLYEQYF; cdr3_nt: TGTGCCAGCAGTTACCGGGACACCCTCTACGAGCAGTACTTC
cdr3_length: 12; v_call: TRBV29-1; clone_size: .; j_call: TRBJ2-7; d_call: .; cdr3_aa: CSVFRGTYEQYF; cdr3_nt: TGCAGCGTTTTCAGGGGAACCTACGAGCAGTACTTC
cdr3_length: 13; v_call: TRBV6-5; clone_size: .; j_call: TRBJ1-1; d_call: .; cdr3_aa: CASSNRDGTEAFF; cdr3_nt: TGTGCCAGCAGTAACCGGGACGGGACTGAAGCTTTCTTT
cdr3_length: 15; v_call: TRBV2; clone_size: once; j_call: TRBJ1-6; d_call: TRBD1; cdr3_aa: CASSVEGADNSPLHF; cdr3_nt: TGTGCCAGCAGTGTCGAGGGGGCGGATAATTCACCCCTCCACTTT
cdr3_length: 16; v_call: TRBV12-3/TRBV12-4; clone_size: many; j_call: TRBJ1-1; d_call: TRBD1; cdr3_aa: CASSFSHQGVGTEAFF; cdr3_nt: TGTGCCAGCAGTTTTTCCCACCAGGGGGTGGGCACTGAAGCTTTCTTT
cdr3_length: 14; v_call: TRBV20-1; clone_size: .; j_call: TRBJ1-2; d_call: TRBD1; cdr3_aa: CSARDPTGRKGYTF; cdr3_nt: TGCAGTGCTAGAGACCCGACAGGGAGAAAGGGCTACACCTTC
cdr3_length: 14; v_call: TRBV9; clone_size: many; j_call: TRBJ2-5; d_call: .; cdr3_aa: CASSVGGPQETQYF; cdr3_nt: TGTGCCAGCAGCGTAGGGGGACCCCAAGAGACCCAGTACTTC
cdr3_length: 14; v_call: TRBV20-1; clone_size: many; j_call: TRBJ1-2; d_call: TRBD1; cdr3_aa: CSARGGQGAEGYTF; cdr3_nt: TGCAGTGCTAGAGGGGGACAGGGGGCCGAAGGCTACACCTTC
cdr3_length: 15; v_call: TRBV13; clone_size: .; j_call: TRBJ2-2; d_call: .; cdr3_aa: CASSLVGRAGGELFF; cdr3_nt: TGTGCCAGCAGCTTAGTTGGAAGGGCTGGCGGGGAGCTGTTTTTT
cdr3_length: 11; v_call: TRBV24-1; clone_size: many; j_call: TRBJ2-5; d_call: .; cdr3_aa: CATSDISTQYF; cdr3_nt: TGTGCCACCAGTGATATCTCGACCCAGTACTTC
cdr3_length: 13; v_call: TRBV28; clone_size: few; j_call: TRBJ1-2; d_call: .; cdr3_aa: CASSSPGTAKNTF; cdr3_nt: TGTGCCAGCAGTTCCCCCGGGACCGCGAAGAACACCTTC
cdr3_length: 13; v_call: TRBV5-6; clone_size: few; j_call: TRBJ1-1; d_call: .; cdr3_aa: CASSPQGFVEAFF; cdr3_nt: TGTGCCAGCAGCCCCCAGGGTTTCGTTGAAGCTTTCTTT
cdr3_length: 17; v_call: TRBV12-3/TRBV12-4; clone_size: .; j_call: TRBJ2-7; d_call: TRBD2; cdr3_aa: CASSLKGLAGGLNEQYF; cdr3_nt: TGTGCCAGCAGTTTAAAGGGACTAGCGGGGGGGCTGAACGAGCAGTACTTC
cdr3_length: 15; v_call: TRBV12-3/TRBV12-4; clone_size: .; j_call: TRBJ2-5; d_call: .; cdr3_aa: CASSLRRPPSGTQYF; cdr3_nt: TGTGCCAGCAGTTTAAGAAGGCCTCCCTCTGGGACCCAGTACTTC
cdr3_length: 14; v_call: TRBV2; clone_size: many; j_call: TRBJ1-1; d_call: .; cdr3_aa: CASSDVGLNTEAFF; cdr3_nt: TGTGCCAGCAGTGATGTGGGTTTGAACACTGAAGCTTTCTTT
cdr3_length: 16; v_call: TRBV5-8; clone_size: many; j_call: TRBJ2-4; d_call: .; cdr3_aa: CASSSGTSGAKNIQYF; cdr3_nt: TGTGCCAGCAGCTCGGGGACATCGGGGGCCAAAAACATTCAGTACTTC
cdr3_length: 17; v_call: TRBV6-5; clone_size: many; j_call: TRBJ1-1; d_call: TRBD1; cdr3_aa: CASSYSSTGWVGTEAFF; cdr3_nt: TGTGCCAGCAGTTACTCGTCGACAGGGTGGGTTGGGACTGAAGCTTTCTTT
cdr3_length: 15; v_call: TRBV6-1; clone_size: .; j_call: TRBJ2-3; d_call: TRBD2; cdr3_aa: CASRWSGGAMDTQYF; cdr3_nt: TGTGCCAGCAGGTGGAGCGGGGGGGCGATGGATACGCAGTATTTT
cdr3_length: 15; v_call: TRBV6-1; clone_size: many; j_call: TRBJ1-1; d_call: TRBD1; cdr3_aa: CASSTRTGWETEAFF; cdr3_nt: TGTGCCAGCAGTACCCGGACAGGGTGGGAAACTGAAGCTTTCTTT
cdr3_length: 14; v_call: TRBV27; clone_size: .; j_call: TRBJ1-5; d_call: .; cdr3_aa: CASSPRGAVQPQHF; cdr3_nt: TGTGCCAGCAGCCCCCGGGGGGCAGTACAGCCCCAGCATTTT
cdr3_length: 12; v_call: TRBV6-2/TRBV6-3; clone_size: many; j_call: TRBJ2-5; d_call: .; cdr3_aa: CASRDDQETQYF; cdr3_nt: TGTGCCAGCCGGGACGACCAAGAGACCCAGTACTTC
cdr3_length: 15; v_call: TRBV19; clone_size: many; j_call: TRBJ2-5; d_call: TRBD2; cdr3_aa: CASRNTGLAVGTQYF; cdr3_nt: TGTGCCAGTAGGAACACGGGACTAGCGGTCGGGACCCAGTACTTC
cdr3_length: 15; v_call: TRBV19; clone_size: many; j_call: TRBJ1-2; d_call: TRBD1; cdr3_aa: CASCVTGGFSYGYTF; cdr3_nt: TGTGCCAGTTGCGTTACAGGGGGCTTTAGTTATGGCTACACCTTC
cdr3_length: 16; v_call: TRBV12-3/TRBV12-4; clone_size: .; j_call: TRBJ1-1; d_call: TRBD1; cdr3_aa: CASSGGFPGQGPSAFF; cdr3_nt: TGTGCCAGCAGCGGGGGATTCCCGGGACAGGGGCCTTCGGCTTTCTTT
cdr3_length: 14; v_call: TRBV2; clone_size: .; j_call: TRBJ1-5; d_call: .; cdr3_aa: CASSESTSNQPQHF; cdr3_nt: TGTGCCAGCAGTGAATCCACCAGCAATCAGCCCCAGCATTTT
cdr3_length: 15; v_call: TRBV14; clone_size: few; j_call: TRBJ1-1; d_call: .; cdr3_aa: CASSLGQPMNTEAFF; cdr3_nt: TGTGCCAGCAGCCTCGGACAGCCCATGAACACTGAAGCTTTCTTT
cdr3_length: 16; v_call: TRBV6-1; clone_size: many; j_call: TRBJ2-7; d_call: TRBD1; cdr3_aa: CASSALSGGRFYEQYF; cdr3_nt: TGTGCCAGCAGTGCACTCTCAGGGGGCCGTTTCTACGAGCAGTACTTC
cdr3_length: 18; v_call: TRBV6-2/TRBV6-3; clone_size: many; j_call: TRBJ1-1; d_call: .; cdr3_aa: CASSYSPHVQGRRTEAFF; cdr3_nt: TGTGCCAGCAGTTACTCGCCCCACGTTCAGGGGCGCCGGACTGAAGCTTTCTTT
cdr3_length: 17; v_call: TRBV6-2/TRBV6-3; clone_size: once; j_call: TRBJ2-1; d_call: TRBD2; cdr3_aa: CASSYGISGGVDNEQFF; cdr3_nt: TGTGCCAGCAGTTACGGTATTAGCGGGGGGGTCGACAATGAGCAGTTCTTC
cdr3_length: 14; v_call: TRBV7-3; clone_size: many; j_call: TRBJ1-1; d_call: .; cdr3_aa: CASSLKGGGTEAFF; cdr3_nt: TGTGCCAGCAGCTTAAAAGGCGGGGGTACTGAAGCTTTCTTT
cdr3_length: 13; v_call: TRBV20-1; clone_size: many; j_call: TRBJ1-2; d_call: TRBD1; cdr3_aa: CSAGGQGRYGYTF; cdr3_nt: TGCAGTGCAGGGGGACAGGGAAGATATGGCTACACCTTC
cdr3_length: 13; v_call: TRBV10-3; clone_size: many; j_call: TRBJ2-7; d_call: .; cdr3_aa: CATQTQSSYEQYF; cdr3_nt: TGTGCCACACAGACACAATCCTCCTACGAGCAGTACTTC
cdr3_length: 14; v_call: TRBV7-6; clone_size: many; j_call: TRBJ2-5; d_call: .; cdr3_aa: CASSLAPKLETQYF; cdr3_nt: TGTGCCAGCAGCTTAGCGCCTAAGTTAGAGACCCAGTACTTC
cdr3_length: 13; v_call: TRBV29-1; clone_size: many; j_call: TRBJ1-3; d_call: .; cdr3_aa: CSAAGLTGNTIYF; cdr3_nt: TGCAGCGCAGCAGGGTTGACTGGAAACACCATATATTTT
cdr3_length: 12; v_call: TRBV5-1; clone_size: many; j_call: TRBJ1-1; d_call: .; cdr3_aa: CASSNQNTEAFF; cdr3_nt: TGCGCCAGCAGCAACCAAAACACTGAAGCTTTCTTT
cdr3_length: 12; v_call: TRBV4-2; clone_size: many; j_call: TRBJ2-5; d_call: .; cdr3_aa: CASSQDIQTQYF; cdr3_nt: TGTGCCAGCAGCCAAGATATTCAGACCCAGTACTTC
cdr3_length: 15; v_call: TRBV2; clone_size: many; j_call: TRBJ1-5; d_call: TRBD1; cdr3_aa: CASGPQGARNQPQHF; cdr3_nt: TGTGCCAGCGGACCACAGGGGGCGAGAAATCAGCCCCAGCATTTT
cdr3_length: 16; v_call: TRBV19; clone_size: few; j_call: TRBJ1-5; d_call: .; cdr3_aa: CASSIRTAYSNQPQHF; cdr3_nt: TGTGCCAGTAGTATCCGGACAGCTTATAGCAATCAGCCCCAGCATTTT
cdr3_length: 14; v_call: TRBV20-1; clone_size: once; j_call: TRBJ2-7; d_call: .; cdr3_aa: CSARGGGGYYEQYF; cdr3_nt: TGCAGTGCTAGAGGGGGTGGGGGTTACTACGAGCAGTACTTC
cdr3_length: 13; v_call: TRBV27; clone_size: many; j_call: TRBJ1-1; d_call: .; cdr3_aa: CASSSMMNTEAFF; cdr3_nt: TGTGCCAGCAGTTCCATGATGAACACTGAAGCTTTCTTT
cdr3_length: 14; v_call: TRBV6-5; clone_size: many; j_call: TRBJ1-1; d_call: .; cdr3_aa: CAGSQGLRNTEAFF; cdr3_nt: TGTGCCGGATCTCAGGGGTTACGCAACACTGAAGCTTTCTTT
cdr3_length: 15; v_call: TRBV11-2; clone_size: many; j_call: TRBJ2-7; d_call: TRBD1; cdr3_aa: CASSRHGQGGYEQYF; cdr3_nt: TGTGCCAGCAGCCGCCACGGACAGGGTGGATACGAGCAGTACTTC
cdr3_length: 15; v_call: TRBV6-2/TRBV6-3; clone_size: many; j_call: TRBJ1-2; d_call: TRBD1; cdr3_aa: CASSSQTGGRNGYTF; cdr3_nt: TGTGCCAGCAGTTCCCAGACAGGGGGCAGGAATGGCTACACCTTC
cdr3_length: 17; v_call: TRBV11-2; clone_size: many; j_call: TRBJ2-7; d_call: .; cdr3_aa: CASSLVSLGGAPYEQYF; cdr3_nt: TGTGCCAGCAGCTTAGTTTCCCTCGGCGGGGCCCCCTACGAGCAGTACTTC
cdr3_length: 16; v_call: TRBV4-1; clone_size: few; j_call: TRBJ1-6; d_call: .; cdr3_aa: CASSQMGQRRNSPLHF; cdr3_nt: TGCGCCAGCAGCCAAATGGGGCAGCGAAGAAATTCACCCCTCCACTTT
cdr3_length: 16; v_call: TRBV24-1; clone_size: many; j_call: TRBJ2-5; d_call: TRBD1; cdr3_aa: CATSDPGTGKAGTQYF; cdr3_nt: TGTGCCACCAGTGACCCCGGGACAGGTAAAGCCGGGACCCAGTACTTC
cdr3_length: 16; v_call: TRBV6-5; clone_size: many; j_call: TRBJ1-1; d_call: TRBD1; cdr3_aa: CASSTRQGLGDTEAFF; cdr3_nt: TGTGCCAGCAGTACTAGACAGGGCCTAGGGGACACTGAAGCTTTCTTT
cdr3_length: 16; v_call: TRBV24-1; clone_size: many; j_call: TRBJ1-2; d_call: TRBD1; cdr3_aa: CATSDAQGATNYGYTF; cdr3_nt: TGTGCCACCAGTGATGCCCAGGGGGCTACTAACTATGGCTACACCTTC
cdr3_length: 13; v_call: TRBV5-5; clone_size: many; j_call: TRBJ1-6; d_call: .; cdr3_aa: CASSLISQPPLHF; cdr3_nt: TGTGCCAGCAGCTTGATCTCACAGCCACCCCTCCACTTT
cdr3_length: 13; v_call: TRBV7-3; clone_size: many; j_call: TRBJ1-2; d_call: .; cdr3_aa: CASSSGDGYGYTF; cdr3_nt: TGTGCCAGCAGCTCAGGGGACGGCTATGGCTACACCTTC
cdr3_length: 15; v_call: TRBV12-3/TRBV12-4; clone_size: many; j_call: TRBJ1-6; d_call: .; cdr3_aa: CASSLSGRGNSPLHF; cdr3_nt: TGTGCCAGCAGTCTTAGTGGACGGGGCAATTCACCCCTCCACTTT
cdr3_length: 14; v_call: TRBV20-1; clone_size: many; j_call: TRBJ1-1; d_call: .; cdr3_aa: CSARGPGRETEAFF; cdr3_nt: TGCAGTGCTAGAGGGCCCGGCAGGGAGACTGAAGCTTTCTTT